This TCR beta chain was sequenced in a study of OX40 agonist ivuxolimab in advanced cancers. CDR3 length equals 15 residues. V lost 4 bases, J lost 4 bases, and 9 bases stayed unmatched. Looked up from germline, CDR1 is PRHDT and CDR2 is FYEKMQ (reference sequence). Profiled with immunoSEQ multiplex PCR; TCRdb holds only in-frame clones, not every one. This table has tens of thousands of clones, about 91% appearing once. This clonotype was obtained from an adult with an advanced solid tumor such as melanoma, head and neck, liver or kidney cancer. The chain is built from TRBV13 and TRBJ2-7, with 8 nucleotides matching TRBD1. Here the sequenced sample was CD4+ or CD8+ T cells sorted from blood, taken in a trial of the OX40 agonist ivuxolimab. The CDR3 loop reads CASSSPAGGEYEQYF. CDR3 nucleotide sequence: TGTGCCAGCAGCTCCCCGGCAGGGGGCGAGTACGAGCAGTACTTC.